This TCR beta chain came from a study of long-term antiretroviral therapy in people with HIV. General study findings and limits: Across all time points, the repertoire was dominated by clones that expanded before ART. Absence of data on ART adherence, viral resistance or therapy changes was noted. HIV repertoires spanned narrower CDR3 length ranges than controls. All blood samples came from the years 2004 to 2017, possibly under older ART regimens.

Germline values: CDR1 SGHDN, CDR2 FVKESK. The CDR3 contains 16 residues. Trimming at V came to 1 base and at J to 3 bases, leaving 6 bases not matched to a gene. To note about this clone: Its cognate antigen is unknown.

Investigators performed immunoSEQ version v3.0 at survey level. Repertoires were generated with immunoSEQ multiplex PCR, while TCRdb's copy carries only in-frame clones and drops some. The table shows roughly 14,000 clones, with over 70% occurring only once. This receptor was identified in a man between 35 and 55 years old with HIV. The chain employs TRBV14 and TRBJ2-3; 8 positions agree with TRBD1. The source material was unsorted PBMCs, sampled 1.3 years before starting antiretroviral therapy. The CDR3 coding sequence is TGTGCCAGCAGCCAAGGACAGGGGTTAAATACAGATACGCAGTATTTT. This translates into CASSQGQGLNTDTQYF.